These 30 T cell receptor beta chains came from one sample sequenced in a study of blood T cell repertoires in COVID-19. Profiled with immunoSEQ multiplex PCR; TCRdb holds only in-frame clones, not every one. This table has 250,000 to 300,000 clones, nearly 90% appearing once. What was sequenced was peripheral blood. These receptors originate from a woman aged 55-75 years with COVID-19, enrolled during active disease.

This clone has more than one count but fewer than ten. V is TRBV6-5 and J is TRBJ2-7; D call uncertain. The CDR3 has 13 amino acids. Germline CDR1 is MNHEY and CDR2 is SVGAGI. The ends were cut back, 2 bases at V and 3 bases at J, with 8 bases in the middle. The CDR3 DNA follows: TGTGCCAGCAGTTACGTACACAACTACGAGCAGTACTTC. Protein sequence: CASSYVHNYEQYF.

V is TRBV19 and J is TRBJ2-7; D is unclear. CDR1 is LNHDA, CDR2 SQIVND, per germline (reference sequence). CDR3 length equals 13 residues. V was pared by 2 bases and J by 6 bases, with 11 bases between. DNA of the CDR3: TGTGCCAGTAGTATAACGGTCGATCGCGAGCAGTACTTC. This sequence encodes CASSITVDREQYF.

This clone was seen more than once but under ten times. The CDR3 coding sequence is TGTGCCAGTAGTTCCCGGACAGGGGCCTCAGAGCCCCAGCATTTT. It yields the protein CASSSRTGASEPQHF. V and J are TRBV19 and TRBJ1-5; the match to TRBD1 covers 9 bases. This CDR3 has 15 residues. Per germline, CDR1 LNHDA and CDR2 SQIVND (reference sequence). J lost 8 bases, V lost 5 bases, and 10 bases had no gene match.

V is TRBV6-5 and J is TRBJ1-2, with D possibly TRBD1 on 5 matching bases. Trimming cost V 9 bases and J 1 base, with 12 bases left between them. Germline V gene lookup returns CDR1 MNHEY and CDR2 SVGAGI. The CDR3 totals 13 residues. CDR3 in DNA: TGTGCCAGTCGGGGGGGGGTTAACTATGGCTACACCTTC. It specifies CASRGGVNYGYTF.

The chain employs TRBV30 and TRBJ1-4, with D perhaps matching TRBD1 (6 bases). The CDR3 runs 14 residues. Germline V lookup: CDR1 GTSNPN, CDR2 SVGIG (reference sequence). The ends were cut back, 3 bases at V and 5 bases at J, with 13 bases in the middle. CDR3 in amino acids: CAWRAGAMNEKLFF. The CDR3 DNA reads TGTGCCTGGAGAGCAGGGGCGATGAATGAAAAACTGTTTTTT.

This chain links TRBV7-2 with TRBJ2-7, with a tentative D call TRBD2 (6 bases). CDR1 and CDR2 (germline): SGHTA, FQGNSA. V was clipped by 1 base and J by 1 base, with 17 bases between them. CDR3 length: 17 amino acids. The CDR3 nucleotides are TGTGCCAGCAGCTTAGTGGCGCAGGGAGGAGGTTCCTACGAGCAGTACTTC. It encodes CASSLVAQGGGSYEQYF.

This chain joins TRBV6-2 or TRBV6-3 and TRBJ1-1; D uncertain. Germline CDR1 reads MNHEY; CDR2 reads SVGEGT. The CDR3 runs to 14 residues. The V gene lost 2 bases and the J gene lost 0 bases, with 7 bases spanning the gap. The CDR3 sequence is CASSYADMNTEAFF. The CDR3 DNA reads TGTGCCAGCAGTTACGCAGATATGAACACTGAAGCTTTCTTT.

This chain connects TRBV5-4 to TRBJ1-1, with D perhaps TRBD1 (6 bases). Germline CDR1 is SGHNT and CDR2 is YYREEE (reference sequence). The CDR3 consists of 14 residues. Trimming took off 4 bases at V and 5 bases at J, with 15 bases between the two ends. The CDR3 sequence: CASSRGDMETEAFF. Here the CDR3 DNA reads TGTGCCAGCAGCCGGGGGGACATGGAGACTGAAGCTTTCTTT. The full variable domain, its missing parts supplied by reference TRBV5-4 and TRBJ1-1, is ETGVTQSPTHLIKTRGQQVTLRCSSQSGHNTVSWYQQALGQGPQFIFQYYREEENGRGNFPPRFSGLQFPNYSSELNVNALELDDSALYLCASSRGDMETEAFFGQGTRLTVV.

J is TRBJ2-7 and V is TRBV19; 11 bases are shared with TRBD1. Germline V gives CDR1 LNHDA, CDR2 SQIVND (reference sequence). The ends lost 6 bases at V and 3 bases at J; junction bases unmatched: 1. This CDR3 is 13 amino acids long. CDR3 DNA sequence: TGTGCCAGTAGGGGACAGGGGGACTACGAGCAGTACTTC. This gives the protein CASRGQGDYEQYF.

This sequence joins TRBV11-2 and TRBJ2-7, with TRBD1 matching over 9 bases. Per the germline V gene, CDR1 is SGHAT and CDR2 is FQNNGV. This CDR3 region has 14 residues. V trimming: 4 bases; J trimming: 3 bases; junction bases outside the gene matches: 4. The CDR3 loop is CASSSTGGNYEQYF. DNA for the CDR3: TGTGCCAGCAGCTCAACAGGGGGCAACTACGAGCAGTACTTC.

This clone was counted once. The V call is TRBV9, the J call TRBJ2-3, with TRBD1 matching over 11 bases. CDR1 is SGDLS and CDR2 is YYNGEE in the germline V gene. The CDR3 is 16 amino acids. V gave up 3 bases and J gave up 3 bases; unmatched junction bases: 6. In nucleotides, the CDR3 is TGTGCCAGCAGCGCGACCGGGACAGGGGGGACAGATACGCAGTATTTT. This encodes CASSATGTGGTDTQYF.

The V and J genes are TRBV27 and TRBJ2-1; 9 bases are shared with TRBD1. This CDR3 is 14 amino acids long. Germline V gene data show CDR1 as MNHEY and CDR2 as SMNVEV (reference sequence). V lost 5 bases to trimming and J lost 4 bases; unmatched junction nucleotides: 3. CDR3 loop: CASSLGTGYNEQFF. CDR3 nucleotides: TGTGCCAGCAGTCTAGGGACAGGGTACAATGAGCAGTTCTTC.

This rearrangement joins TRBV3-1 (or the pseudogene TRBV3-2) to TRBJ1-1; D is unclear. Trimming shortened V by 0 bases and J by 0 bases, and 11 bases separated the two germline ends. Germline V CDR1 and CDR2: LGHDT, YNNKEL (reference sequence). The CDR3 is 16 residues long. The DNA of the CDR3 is TGTGCCAGCAGCCAAGATAGAGCCCTGATGAACACTGAAGCTTTCTTT. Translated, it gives CASSQDRALMNTEAFF.

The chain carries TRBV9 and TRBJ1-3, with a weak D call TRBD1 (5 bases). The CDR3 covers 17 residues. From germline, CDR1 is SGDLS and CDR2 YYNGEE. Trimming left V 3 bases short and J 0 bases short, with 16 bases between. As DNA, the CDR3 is TGTGCCAGCAGCGGAGGGGAGGGCGCCGCCTCTGGAAACACCATATATTTT. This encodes CASSGGEGAASGNTIYF.

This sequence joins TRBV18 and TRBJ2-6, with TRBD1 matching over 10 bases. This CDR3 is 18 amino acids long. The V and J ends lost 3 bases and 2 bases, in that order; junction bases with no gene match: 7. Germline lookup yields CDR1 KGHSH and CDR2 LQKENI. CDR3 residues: CASSPYPGTGAGANVLTF. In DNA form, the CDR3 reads TGTGCCAGCTCACCCTATCCCGGGACAGGGGCTGGGGCCAACGTCCTGACTTTC. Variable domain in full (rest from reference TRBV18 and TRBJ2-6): NAGVMQNPRHLVRRRGQEARLRCSPMKGHSHVYWYRQLPEEGLKFMVYLQKENIIDESGMPKERFSAEFPKEGPSILRIQQVVRGDSAAYFCASSPYPGTGAGANVLTFGAGSRLTVL.

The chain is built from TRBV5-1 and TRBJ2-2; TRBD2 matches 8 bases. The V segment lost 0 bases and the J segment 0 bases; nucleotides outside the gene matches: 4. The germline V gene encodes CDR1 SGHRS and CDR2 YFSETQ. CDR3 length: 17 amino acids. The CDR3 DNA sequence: TGCGCCAGCAGCTTGGCCAGCGGGGGTGCGAACACCGGGGAGCTGTTTTTT. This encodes CASSLASGGANTGELFF.

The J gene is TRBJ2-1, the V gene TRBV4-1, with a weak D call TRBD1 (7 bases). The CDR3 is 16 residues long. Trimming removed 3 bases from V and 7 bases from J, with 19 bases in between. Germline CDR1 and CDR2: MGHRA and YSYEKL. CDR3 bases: TGCGCCAGCAGCCATTTACAGGGGCAACGGGGGAATGAGCAGTTCTTC. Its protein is CASSHLQGQRGNEQFF.

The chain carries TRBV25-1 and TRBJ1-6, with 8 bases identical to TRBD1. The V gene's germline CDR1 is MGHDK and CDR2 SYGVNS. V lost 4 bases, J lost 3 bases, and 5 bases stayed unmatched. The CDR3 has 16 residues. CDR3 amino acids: CASSGADRGYNSPLHF. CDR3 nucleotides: TGTGCCAGCAGTGGGGCCGACAGGGGCTATAATTCACCCCTCCACTTT.

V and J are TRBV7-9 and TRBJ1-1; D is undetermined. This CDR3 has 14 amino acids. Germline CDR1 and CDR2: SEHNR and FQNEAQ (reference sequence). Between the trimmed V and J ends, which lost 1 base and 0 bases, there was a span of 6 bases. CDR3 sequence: CASSLGRLNTEAFF. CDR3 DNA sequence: TGTGCCAGCAGCTTAGGGCGGCTGAACACTGAAGCTTTCTTT. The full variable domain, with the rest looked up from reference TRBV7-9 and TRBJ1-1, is DTGVSQNPRHKITKRGQNVTFRCDPISEHNRLYWYRQTLGQGPEFLTYFQNEAQLEKSRLLSDRFSAERPKGSFSTLEIQRTEQGDSAMYLCASSLGRLNTEAFFGQGTRLTVV.

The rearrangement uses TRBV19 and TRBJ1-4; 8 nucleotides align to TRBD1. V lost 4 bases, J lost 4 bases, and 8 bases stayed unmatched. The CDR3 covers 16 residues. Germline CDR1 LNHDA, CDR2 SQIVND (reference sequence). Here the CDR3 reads CASSTSPGQVNEKLFF. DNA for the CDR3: TGTGCCAGTAGTACGTCCCCGGGACAGGTTAATGAAAAACTGTTTTTT.

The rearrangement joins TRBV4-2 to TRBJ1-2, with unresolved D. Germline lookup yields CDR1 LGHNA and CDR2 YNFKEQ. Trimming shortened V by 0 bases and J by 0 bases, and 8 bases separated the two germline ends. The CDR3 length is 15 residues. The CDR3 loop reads CASSQDSTANYGYTF. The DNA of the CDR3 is TGTGCCAGCAGCCAAGACTCTACGGCTAACTATGGCTACACCTTC.

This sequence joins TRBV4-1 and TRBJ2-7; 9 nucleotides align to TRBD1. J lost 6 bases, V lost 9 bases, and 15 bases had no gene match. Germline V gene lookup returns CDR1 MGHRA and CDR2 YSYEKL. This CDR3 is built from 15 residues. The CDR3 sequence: CASTSGTGQMSEQYF. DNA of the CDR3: TGCGCCAGTACTTCCGGGACAGGGCAGATGAGCGAGCAGTACTTC.

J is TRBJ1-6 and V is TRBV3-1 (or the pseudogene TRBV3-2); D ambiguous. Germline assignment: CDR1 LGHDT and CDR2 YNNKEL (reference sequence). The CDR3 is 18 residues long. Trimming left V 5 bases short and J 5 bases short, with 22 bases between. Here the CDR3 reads CASSFNIGLSGNNSPLHF. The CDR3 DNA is TGTGCCAGCAGCTTTAATATCGGACTGTCGGGGAATAATTCACCCCTCCACTTT.

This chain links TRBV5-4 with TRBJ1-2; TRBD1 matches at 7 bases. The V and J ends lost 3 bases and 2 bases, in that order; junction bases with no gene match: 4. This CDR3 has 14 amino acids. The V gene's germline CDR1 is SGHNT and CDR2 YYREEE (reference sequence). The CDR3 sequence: CASSSPGQNYGYTF. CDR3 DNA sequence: TGTGCCAGCAGCTCCCCGGGACAGAACTATGGCTACACCTTC.

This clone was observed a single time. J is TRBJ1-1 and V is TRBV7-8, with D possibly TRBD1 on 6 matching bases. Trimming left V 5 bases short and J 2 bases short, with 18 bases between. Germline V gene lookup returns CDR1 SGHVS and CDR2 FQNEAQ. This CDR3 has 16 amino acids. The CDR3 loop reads CASSPHGTLPNTEAFF. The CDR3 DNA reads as TGTGCCAGCAGCCCCCACGGGACACTGCCTAACACTGAAGCTTTCTTT.

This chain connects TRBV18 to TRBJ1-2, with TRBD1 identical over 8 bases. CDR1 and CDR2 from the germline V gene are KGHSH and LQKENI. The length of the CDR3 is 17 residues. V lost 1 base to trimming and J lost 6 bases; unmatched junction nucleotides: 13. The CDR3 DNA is TGTGCCAGCTCACCACAGCGCCCCTCAGGGGGCTTTCATGGCTACACCTTC. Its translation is CASSPQRPSGGFHGYTF.

The CDR3 here is CASSPRRDRGFGGYTF. The DNA for the CDR3 is TGTGCCAGCTCACCGAGACGGGACAGGGGTTTCGGTGGCTACACCTTC. This chain connects TRBV18 to TRBJ1-2; TRBD1 matches 10 bases. This CDR3 spans 16 amino acids. Germline V gene sequence: CDR1 KGHSH, CDR2 LQKENI. V gave up 3 bases and J gave up 7 bases; unmatched junction bases: 11. The complete variable domain, with remaining parts taken from reference TRBV18 and TRBJ1-2, reads NAGVMQNPRHLVRRRGQEARLRCSPMKGHSHVYWYRQLPEEGLKFMVYLQKENIIDESGMPKERFSAEFPKEGPSILRIQQVVRGDSAAYFCASSPRRDRGFGGYTFGSGTRLTVV.

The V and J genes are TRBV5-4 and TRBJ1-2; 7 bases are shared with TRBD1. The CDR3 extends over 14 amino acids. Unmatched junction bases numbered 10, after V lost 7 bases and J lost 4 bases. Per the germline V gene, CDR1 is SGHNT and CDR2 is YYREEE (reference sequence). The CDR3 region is CASLRTGQGYGYTF. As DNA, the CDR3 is TGTGCCAGCTTGAGGACAGGCCAGGGCTATGGCTACACCTTC. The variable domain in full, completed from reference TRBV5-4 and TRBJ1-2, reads ETGVTQSPTHLIKTRGQQVTLRCSSQSGHNTVSWYQQALGQGPQFIFQYYREEENGRGNFPPRFSGLQFPNYSSELNVNALELDDSALYLCASLRTGQGYGYTFGSGTRLTVV.

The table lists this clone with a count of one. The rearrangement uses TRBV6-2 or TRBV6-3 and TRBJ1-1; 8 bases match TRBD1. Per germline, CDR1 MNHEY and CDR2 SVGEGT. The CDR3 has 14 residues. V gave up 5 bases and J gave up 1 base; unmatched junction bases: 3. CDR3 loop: CASSPGGPNTEAFF. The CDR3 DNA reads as TGTGCCAGCAGTCCAGGGGGCCCGAACACTGAAGCTTTCTTT.

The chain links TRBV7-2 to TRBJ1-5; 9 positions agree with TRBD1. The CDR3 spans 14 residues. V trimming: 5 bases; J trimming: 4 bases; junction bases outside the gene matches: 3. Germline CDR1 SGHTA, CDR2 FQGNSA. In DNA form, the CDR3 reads TGTGCCAGCAGCGGACAGGGGACTAATCAGCCCCAGCATTTT. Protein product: CASSGQGTNQPQHF.